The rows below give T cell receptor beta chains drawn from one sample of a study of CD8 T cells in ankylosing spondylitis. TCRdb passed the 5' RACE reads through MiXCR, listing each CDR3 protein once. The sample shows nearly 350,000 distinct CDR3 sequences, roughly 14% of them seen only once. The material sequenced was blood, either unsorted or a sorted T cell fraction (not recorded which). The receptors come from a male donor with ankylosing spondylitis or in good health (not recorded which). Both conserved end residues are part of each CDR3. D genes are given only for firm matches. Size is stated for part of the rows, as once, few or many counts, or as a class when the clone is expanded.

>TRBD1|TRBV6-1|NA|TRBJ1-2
TGTGCCAGCAGTCCCTGGGACAGGCCTCGGGGTGGCTACACCTTC
CASSPWDRPRGGYTF
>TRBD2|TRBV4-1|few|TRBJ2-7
TGCGCCAGCAGCCAAGATGGGCTAGCGGGCTCCTACGAGCAGTACTTC
CASSQDGLAGSYEQYF
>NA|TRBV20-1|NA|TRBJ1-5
TGCAGTGCTAGAGGCTCGTTGTCTCAGCCCCAGCATTTT
CSARGSLSQPQHF
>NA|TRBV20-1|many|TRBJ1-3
TGCAGTGTCCGGACGGACCGTTCTGGAAACACCATATATTTT
CSVRTDRSGNTIYF
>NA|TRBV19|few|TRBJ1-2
TGTGCCAGTAGTATTCTCGGACGGACCTATGGCTACACCTTC
CASSILGRTYGYTF
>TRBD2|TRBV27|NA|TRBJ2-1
TGTGCCAGCAGACCTACTAGCGGGAGAACCTTGGCCAATGAGCAGTTCTTC
CASRPTSGRTLANEQFF
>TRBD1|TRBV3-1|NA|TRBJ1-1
TGTGCCAGCAGCCAAGAGTCCCATTTACAGGGGGAGGCTTTCTTT
CASSQESHLQGEAFF
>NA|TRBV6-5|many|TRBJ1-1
TGTGCCAGCAGTTACGGGGTCCGCGGATTGTCCTCTGAAGCTTTCTTT
CASSYGVRGLSSEAFF
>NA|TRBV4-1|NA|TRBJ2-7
TGCGCCAGCAGCCTAGAGATTGGACAGCCCTACGAGCAGTACTTC
CASSLEIGQPYEQYF
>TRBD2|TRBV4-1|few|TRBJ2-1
TGCGCCAGCAGCCGAGAAGGGAGCGGGAGGGGCAATGAGCAGTTCTTC
CASSREGSGRGNEQFF
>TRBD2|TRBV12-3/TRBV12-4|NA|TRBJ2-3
TGTGCCTGCTGTTTAGACGTAGGCGGGAGCCGGAGGACAGATACGCAGTATTTT
CACCLDVGGSRRTDTQYF
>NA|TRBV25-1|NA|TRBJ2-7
TGTGCCAGCAGTACTGGACTAATTAGCTACGAGCAGTACTTC
CASSTGLISYEQYF
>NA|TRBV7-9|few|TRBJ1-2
TGTGCCAGCAATAACATACAATATGGCTACACCTTC
CASNNIQYGYTF
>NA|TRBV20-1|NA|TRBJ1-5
TGCAGTGCCCTGGGGGGGGAGGGCAATCAGCCCCAGCATTTT
CSALGGEGNQPQHF
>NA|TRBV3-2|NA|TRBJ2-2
TGTGCCAGCACCAATCCTCAGGGGGCTGCGAACACCGGGGAGCTGTTTTTT
CASTNPQGAANTGELFF
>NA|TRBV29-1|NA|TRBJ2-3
TGCAGCGTTGAGACGGGGGGCACAGATACGCAGTATTTT
CSVETGGTDTQYF
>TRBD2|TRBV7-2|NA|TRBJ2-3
TGTGCCAGCAGCCTAAAAGCGGGACGAGGAGATACGCAGTATTTT
CASSLKAGRGDTQYF
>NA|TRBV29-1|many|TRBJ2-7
TGCAGCGTTGCATTAGAATACGAGCAGTACTTC
CSVALEYEQYF
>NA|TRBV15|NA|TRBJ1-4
TGTGCCACCAGCAGAGATCGGGCAACGATTACTAATGAAAAACTGTTTTTT
CATSRDRATITNEKLFF
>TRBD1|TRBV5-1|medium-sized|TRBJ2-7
TGCGCCAGCAGCTGGACAGGGAGTAGCGAGCAGTACTTC
CASSWTGSSEQYF